This T cell receptor beta chain was recovered during a study of T cell responses to AZD1222 COVID-19 vaccine. Method: immunoSEQ multiplex PCR; TCRdb's copy keeps in-frame clones and lacks some. The sample contains 50,000 to 75,000 clones, 89% of which appear only once. The CDR3 has 13 amino acids. V was clipped by 7 bases and J by 4 bases, with 11 bases between them. CDR1 and CDR2 (germline): MDHEN, SYDVKM. The study pooled second doses at about 4 or about 12 weeks. Specimen: peripheral blood, collected 28 days after the second AZD1222 dose. The chain is built from TRBV28 and TRBJ1-5; D call uncertain. The TCR was taken from an adult who received the AZD1222 COVID-19 vaccine. CDR3 coding DNA: TGTGCCAGCACGTGGACTAATAATCAGCCCCAGCATTTT. Its protein is CASTWTNNQPQHF. Looking up the rest from reference TRBV28 and TRBJ1-5 gives the full variable domain: DVKVTQSSRYLVKRTGEKVFLECVQDMDHENMFWYRQDPGLGLRLIYFSYDVKMKEKGDIPEGYSVSREKKERFSLILESASTNQTSMYLCASTWTNNQPQHFGDGTRLSIL.